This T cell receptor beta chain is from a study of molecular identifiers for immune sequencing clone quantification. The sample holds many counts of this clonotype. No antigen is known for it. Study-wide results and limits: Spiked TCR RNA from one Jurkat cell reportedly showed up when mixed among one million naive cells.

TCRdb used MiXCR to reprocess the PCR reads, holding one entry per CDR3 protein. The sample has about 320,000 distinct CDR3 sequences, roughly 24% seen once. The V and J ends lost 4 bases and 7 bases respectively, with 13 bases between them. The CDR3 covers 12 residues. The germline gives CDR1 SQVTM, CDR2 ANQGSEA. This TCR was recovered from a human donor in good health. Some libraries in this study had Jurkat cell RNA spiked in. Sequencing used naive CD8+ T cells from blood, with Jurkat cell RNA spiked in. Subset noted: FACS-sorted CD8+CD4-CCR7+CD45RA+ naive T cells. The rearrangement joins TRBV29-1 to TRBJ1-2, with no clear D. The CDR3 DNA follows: TGCAGCGTTGCCGCGTTGTTACCTGGCTACACCTTC. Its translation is CSVAALLPGYTF.